These 21 T cell receptor beta chains came from one sample sequenced in a study of OX40 agonist ivuxolimab in advanced cancers. Sequencing used immunoSEQ multiplex PCR; TCRdb keeps in-frame clones, though not all of them. The sample shows approximately 49,000 clones, roughly 79% of them seen only once. The specimen was CD4+ or CD8+ T cells sorted from blood, collected in a trial of the OX40 agonist ivuxolimab. These receptors came from an adult with an advanced solid tumor such as melanoma, head and neck, liver or kidney cancer.

V gene TRBV6-5 combines with J gene TRBJ1-4, with D possibly matching TRBD1 (5 bases). Germline CDR1 MNHEY, CDR2 SVGAGI. Trimming left V 8 bases short and J 13 bases short, with 20 bases between. The length of the CDR3 is 13 residues. The CDR3 here is CASRQGTLDRLFF. In DNA, the CDR3 is TGTGCCAGCCGACAAGGGACCCTGGATCGACTGTTTTTT.

The CDR3 bases are TGCGCCAGCAGCCGGACTAGCGGCTCCTACGAGCAGTACTTC. Translating it yields CASSRTSGSYEQYF. The chain uses TRBV4-1 and TRBJ2-7; 10 bases are shared with TRBD2. J was trimmed by 0 bases and V by 4 bases; bases with no gene match: 0. Germline lookup yields CDR1 MGHRA and CDR2 YSYEKL. The CDR3 spans 14 residues.

V usage is TRBV19 and J usage is TRBJ2-3; D is unresolved. The germline gives CDR1 LNHDA, CDR2 SQIVND (reference sequence). V lost 5 bases, J lost 6 bases, and 6 bases lay in between. The CDR3 contains 11 residues. The chain's CDR3 is CASSGPDTQYF. The CDR3 DNA is TGTGCCAGTAGTGGACCCGATACGCAGTATTTT. The entire variable domain, with the rest obtained from reference TRBV19 and TRBJ2-3, is as follows: DGGITQSPKYLFRKEGQNVTLSCEQNLNHDAMYWYRQDPGQGLRLIYYSQIVNDFQKGDIAEGYSVSREKKESFPLTVTSAQKNPTAFYLCASSGPDTQYFGPGTRLTVL.

The rearrangement links TRBV30 to TRBJ1-2; D uncertain. The V gene lost 0 bases and the J gene lost 6 bases, with 11 bases spanning the gap. Germline V CDR1 and CDR2: GTSNPN, SVGIG (reference sequence). This CDR3 has 13 amino acids. The CDR3 bases are TGTGCCTGGAGTGTAATTCGTCAGGATGGCTACACCTTC. It yields the protein CAWSVIRQDGYTF.

This clone has just one count. No DNA is shown, since the ends of the CDR3 on it are uncertain; the CDR3 is the one TCRdb lists. CDR3 loop: CSVDVLVFGPGAHTEAFF. The chain recombines TRBV29-1 with TRBJ1-1; the D segment call TRBD1 is taken from the table without a DNA check. The CDR3 has 18 residues if both end residues are counted. Germline-derived CDR1 and CDR2 are SQVTM and ANQGSEA.

The chain couples TRBV2 to TRBJ2-5; D is undetermined. The CDR3 has 14 amino acids. V was cut by 3 bases and J by 5 bases, with 13 bases left in between. The germline CDR1 and CDR2 sequences are SNHLY and FYNNEI. The CDR3 DNA sequence: TGTGCCAGCAGTGATAACTACATGAGGGAGACCCAGTACTTC. Translation gives CASSDNYMRETQYF.

The rearrangement uses TRBV6-1 and TRBJ1-1, with no clear D. The V end lost 11 bases, the J end lost 7 bases, and 11 bases lay between the germline ends. Germline V CDR1 and CDR2: MNHNS, SASEGT. This CDR3 has 10 residues. The CDR3 nucleotides are TGTGCCTCAGAGTACGGTGAAGCTTTCTTT. Its translation: CASEYGEAFF.

This chain uses TRBV27 with TRBJ2-7; 8 bases are a match to TRBD2. CDR3 size: 14 residues. J was trimmed by 4 bases and V by 2 bases; bases with no gene match: 4. CDR1 MNHEY and CDR2 SMNVEV come from the germline V gene (reference sequence). CDR3 loop: CASSLLAGMYEQYF. The DNA of the CDR3 is TGTGCCAGCAGTTTACTAGCGGGCATGTACGAGCAGTACTTC.

This clone has a single count. V gene TRBV2 combines with J gene TRBJ1-5; 7 positions match TRBD1. V trimming: 4 bases; J trimming: 6 bases; junction bases outside the gene matches: 9. This CDR3 is 15 amino acids long. The germline V gene encodes CDR1 SNHLY and CDR2 FYNNEI. The CDR3 loop is CASSGGQVSGQPQHF. For the CDR3, the DNA is TGTGCCAGCAGTGGAGGACAGGTTTCAGGTCAGCCCCAGCATTTT.

This clone came up once. The junction departs from the called germline gene at one end, perhaps through a read error. The rearrangement joins TRBV6-5 to TRBJ2-1; 12 positions agree with TRBD2. CDR1 and CDR2 (germline): MNHEY, SVGAGI. This CDR3 spans 16 amino acids. In DNA, the CDR3 is TGTACCAGCAGTTACTCGAGACTAGCGGGAGAGAATGAGCAGTTCTTC. It encodes CTSSYSRLAGENEQFF.

The rearrangement uses TRBV9 and TRBJ2-1; maybe TRBD2 (5 bases). This CDR3 is built from 12 residues. V lost 10 bases and J 8 bases, leaving 16 bases between the germline ends. Germline values: CDR1 SGDLS, CDR2 YYNGEE. CDR3 nucleotides: TGTGCCCCCCACGGGGTGTCGGATGAGCAGTTCTTC. It is translated as CAPHGVSDEQFF.

This clone has more than one count but fewer than ten. This chain connects TRBV9 to TRBJ2-1; the D gene is possibly TRBD1 (6 bases). The CDR3 runs 14 residues. CDR1 and CDR2 from the germline V gene are SGDLS and YYNGEE. The V end was cut by 3 bases, the J end by 9 bases, with 16 bases between. The CDR3 region has the DNA TGTGCCAGCAGCGCCACAGGGAGTTGGGGTGAGCAGTTCTTC. Translating it yields CASSATGSWGEQFF.

This rearrangement joins TRBV19 to TRBJ2-7; a weak D match, TRBD1 (6 bases). Trimming removed 8 bases at V and 3 bases at J, with 17 bases between. Germline values: CDR1 LNHDA, CDR2 SQIVND (reference sequence). There are 14 residues in the CDR3. CDR3 sequence: CASSGQTEGYEQYV. DNA of the CDR3: TGTGCCAGTTCAGGACAGACTGAAGGCTACGAGCAGTACGTC.

The CDR3 spells CASKDSPDTQYF. The CDR3 DNA reads as TGTGCCAGCAAGGATAGCCCAGATACGCAGTATTTT. The rearrangement links TRBV27 to TRBJ2-3; the D is unclear. Germline CDR1 reads MNHEY; CDR2 reads SMNVEV (reference sequence). V was pared by 7 bases and J by 4 bases, with 9 bases between. The CDR3 extends over 12 amino acids.

The chain joins TRBV7-6 to TRBJ2-7; 7 bases are a match to TRBD2. Looked up from germline, CDR1 is SGHVS and CDR2 is FNYEAQ. The trim removed 1 base at V and 6 bases at J, leaving 9 bases unmatched. CDR3 size: 15 residues. This chain's CDR3 is CASSLEAGRVVEQYF. The CDR3, as DNA: TGTGCCAGCAGCTTAGAGGCAGGGAGGGTGGTCGAGCAGTACTTC. The full variable domain, with the rest looked up from reference TRBV7-6 and TRBJ2-7, is GAGVSQSPRYKVTKRGQDVALRCDPISGHVSLYWYRQALGQGPEFLTYFNYEAQQDKSGLPNDRFSAERPEGSISTLTIQRTEQRDSAMYRCASSLEAGRVVEQYFGPGTRLTVT.

The chain recombines TRBV5-1 with TRBJ2-3, with 10 nucleotides matching TRBD2. The CDR3 contains 16 residues. CDR1 SGHRS and CDR2 YFSETQ come from the germline V gene. Losses at the gene ends were 0 bases for V and 3 bases for J; bases not matched to a gene: 4. The CDR3 sequence: CASSLAASGGTDTQYF. In DNA, the CDR3 is TGCGCCAGCAGCTTGGCGGCTAGCGGGGGAACAGATACGCAGTATTTT.

The V call is TRBV6-1, the J call TRBJ2-1, with TRBD2 matching 9 bases. The CDR3 has 17 residues. The J segment lost 3 bases and the V segment lost 3 bases, leaving 9 bases of the junction unmatched. CDR1 and CDR2 (germline): MNHNS, SASEGT. Here the CDR3 reads CASSERGGFSVYNEQFF. The CDR3 bases are TGTGCCAGCAGTGAGCGGGGGGGATTTTCTGTCTACAATGAGCAGTTCTTC.

CDR3 sequence (DNA): TGCGCCAGCAGTGAGTCGACGCAGGGACTAAGGAAGGAGCAGTTCTTC. Translated, it gives CASSESTQGLRKEQFF. The rearrangement joins TRBV10-1 to TRBJ2-1; 7 bases map to TRBD2. J was trimmed by 10 bases and V by 0 bases; bases with no gene match: 12. Per germline, CDR1 WNHNN and CDR2 SYGVQD (reference sequence). The CDR3 has 16 residues.

The V gene is TRBV27, the J gene TRBJ2-7, with TRBD2 identical over 7 bases. The J call may be in error: the DNA end matches TRBJ2-1 better. This CDR3 contains 17 residues. The germline V gene encodes CDR1 MNHEY and CDR2 SMNVEV (reference sequence). The CDR3 loop is CASSLGSREEIYNEQFF. The CDR3 region has the DNA TGTGCCAGCAGTTTAGGATCCCGGGAGGAAATTTACAATGAGCAGTTCTTC.

The chain carries TRBV4-3 and TRBJ2-1, with D perhaps TRBD2 (6 bases). From germline, CDR1 is LGHNA and CDR2 YSLEER. This CDR3 contains 15 residues. The V end lost 1 base, the J end lost 6 bases, and 13 bases lay between the germline ends. The CDR3 DNA is TGCGCCAGCAGCCAAGCCCCGACTAGGGGCAATGAGCAGTTCTTC. Translation gives CASSQAPTRGNEQFF.

The CDR3, as DNA: TGTGCCAGCAGCCAACTAGGGGAAGGAGAGACCCAGTACTTC. This gives the protein CASSQLGEGETQYF. This chain connects TRBV4-2 to TRBJ2-5; perhaps TRBD1 as D (5 bases). Trimming shortened V by 2 bases and J by 4 bases, and 11 bases separated the two germline ends. The CDR3 length is 14 residues. Per germline, CDR1 LGHNA and CDR2 YNFKEQ.